The rows below give T cell receptor beta chains drawn from one sample of a study of early T cells in non-severe SARS-CoV-2 infection. A single record per CDR3 protein comes from TCRdb applying MiXCR to the 5' RACE reads. The table shows about 83,000 distinct CDR3 sequences, with roughly an eighth occurring only once. The specimen sequenced was whole blood. These TCRs come from an adult who was a healthcare worker with PCR-confirmed SARS-CoV-2 infection or an uninfected control (not recorded which). Each CDR3 is given with its conserved first and last residue. A D gene is named only where the DNA matches it firmly. The listing skips clone size in some rows; elsewhere it reads once, few, many or a size class.

d_call,j_call,clone_size,v_call,cdr3_nt,cdr3_aa
TRBD2,TRBJ2-1,few,TRBV7-9,TGTGCCAGCAGCTTGCGAGCGGGAGGGCACAATGAGCAGTTCTTC,CASSLRAGGHNEQFF
NA,TRBJ1-5,few,TRBV9,TGTGCCAGCAGCTCGGGATCGGGGGGCGGGCAGCCCCAGCATTTT,CASSSGSGGGQPQHF
NA,TRBJ2-6,many,TRBV29-1,TGCAGCGTTGGAGGGCGGAGCTCTGGGGCCAACGTCCTGACTTTC,CSVGGRSSGANVLTF
TRBD2,TRBJ2-7,NA,TRBV4-1,TGCGCCAGCAGCCAAGGTGTACGAGCGGGGGCCCGGCAGTACTTC,CASSQGVRAGARQYF
NA,TRBJ2-3,NA,TRBV27,TGTGCCAGCAGCTCCAGGGAAAGTTTTGATACGCAGTATTTT,CASSSRESFDTQYF
TRBD1,TRBJ1-1,NA,TRBV29-1,TGCAGCGCCAAAGGACAGGGCCTTGAAGCTTTCTTT,CSAKGQGLEAFF
TRBD1,TRBJ2-2,few,TRBV6-5,TGTGCCAGCAGTTACGTGACAGGGGGCTTAGCCGGGGAGCTGTTTTTT,CASSYVTGGLAGELFF
TRBD2,TRBJ2-3,few,TRBV5-1,TGCGCCAGCAGCTTCCTAGCGGGAGTGGATACGCAGTATTTT,CASSFLAGVDTQYF
NA,TRBJ1-3,few,TRBV10-3,TGTGCCATCAGTGAGTCTAGTGGGTCAGCGTCTGGAAACACCATATATTTT,CAISESSGSASGNTIYF
NA,TRBJ2-2,few,TRBV7-3,TGTGCCAGCAGCTTACGTGTGGGACCCGGGGAGCTGTTTTTT,CASSLRVGPGELFF
NA,TRBJ2-3,NA,TRBV5-1,TGCGCCAGCAGCCCCAGGACTGTCACAGATACGCAGTATTTT,CASSPRTVTDTQYF